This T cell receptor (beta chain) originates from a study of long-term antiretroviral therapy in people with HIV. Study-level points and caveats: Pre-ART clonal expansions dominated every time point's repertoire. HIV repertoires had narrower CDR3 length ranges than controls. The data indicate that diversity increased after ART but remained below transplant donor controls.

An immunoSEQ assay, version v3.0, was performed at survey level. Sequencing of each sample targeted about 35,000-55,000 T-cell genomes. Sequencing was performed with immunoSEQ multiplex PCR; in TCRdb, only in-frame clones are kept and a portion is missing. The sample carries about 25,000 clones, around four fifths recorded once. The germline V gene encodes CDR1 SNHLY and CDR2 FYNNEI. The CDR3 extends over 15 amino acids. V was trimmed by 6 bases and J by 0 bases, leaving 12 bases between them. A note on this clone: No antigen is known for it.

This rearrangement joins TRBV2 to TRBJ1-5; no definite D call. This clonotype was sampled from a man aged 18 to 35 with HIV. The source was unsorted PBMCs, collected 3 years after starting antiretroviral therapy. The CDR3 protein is CASRPRGNSNQPQHF. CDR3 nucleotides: TGTGCCAGCAGACCCCGCGGTAATAGCAATCAGCCCCAGCATTTT.